Described below is a single T cell receptor (beta chain) sequence and its context. This sample is drawn from a study of blood T cell repertoires in COVID-19. The overall study: Samples representing acute and convalescent COVID-19 were sourced from the United States, Italy and Spain.

Sequencing was performed with immunoSEQ multiplex PCR; in TCRdb, only in-frame clones are kept and a portion is missing. The top ten hold around 1.9% of the sample, which has approximately 110,000 clones, 80% to 95% seen once. What was sequenced was peripheral blood. This TCR was recovered from a man over 45 with COVID-19, enrolled during active disease.

CDR3 sequence reads: CAWQGVANEKLFF. The CDR3 coding sequence is TGTGCCTGGCAGGGGGTTGCTAATGAAAAACTGTTTTTT. The V gene is TRBV30, the J gene TRBJ1-4; 7 bases are a match to TRBD1. The CDR3 is 13 residues long. Trimming removed 5 bases from V and 3 bases from J; junction bases left unmatched: 3. Germline lookup yields CDR1 GTSNPN and CDR2 SVGIG (reference sequence).